The 29 T cell receptor beta chains presented below share a single source sample, sequenced in a study of blood T cell repertoires in COVID-19. Profiling relied on immunoSEQ multiplex PCR, and the TCRdb table lists in-frame clones only, not all of them. The sample gives roughly 250,000 clones, approximately 85% of which show up once; approximately 0.8% is in the top ten. Sequenced material: peripheral blood. The receptors derive from a woman in her twenties or thirties with acute or convalescent COVID-19.

The CDR3 DNA is TGTGCCAGCAGCCTGGACAGGGGAAGTTCCGGGGAGCTGTTTTTT. This sequence encodes CASSLDRGSSGELFF. This sequence joins TRBV7-9 and TRBJ2-2; the match to TRBD1 covers 9 bases. Trimming took 5 bases from V and 6 from J; bases not matched to a gene: 7. The germline CDR1 and CDR2 sequences are SEHNR and FQNEAQ (reference sequence). The CDR3 has 15 amino acids.

J is TRBJ1-5 and V is TRBV15; D is uncertain. V lost 2 bases to trimming and J lost 7 bases, with 6 bases between them. Per germline, CDR1 LNHNV and CDR2 YYDKDF (reference sequence). The CDR3 length is 12 residues. DNA for the CDR3: TGTGCCACCAGCAGACCCCCACAGCCCCAGCATTTT. Translated: CATSRPPQPQHF.

The chain has TRBV7-8 and TRBJ2-1, with D possibly being TRBD2 (5 bases). This CDR3 region has 11 residues. Trimming removed 5 bases at V and 8 bases at J, with 7 bases between. Germline V lookup: CDR1 SGHVS, CDR2 FQNEAQ. As DNA, the CDR3 is TGTGCCAGCAGCCCTAGCTATGAGCAGTTCTTC. Residues: CASSPSYEQFF.

This rearrangement joins TRBV9 to TRBJ1-5, with D tentatively TRBD1 (5 bases). With 0 bases removed from V and 8 bases from J, the gap between germline ends came to 15 bases. The CDR3 loop spans 15 amino acids. CDR1 SGDLS and CDR2 YYNGEE come from the germline V gene. CDR3 sequence reads: CASSVEGREFEPQHF. The CDR3 DNA reads as TGTGCCAGCAGCGTAGAGGGGCGGGAGTTTGAGCCCCAGCATTTT. Full variable domain (missing parts from reference TRBV9 and TRBJ1-5): DSGVTQTPKHLITATGQRVTLRCSPRSGDLSVYWYQQSLDQGLQFLIQYYNGEERAKGNILERFSAQQFPDLHSELNLSSLELGDSALYFCASSVEGREFEPQHFGDGTRLSIL.

V usage is TRBV27 and J usage is TRBJ1-1, with a weak D call TRBD1 (5 bases). Looked up from germline, CDR1 is MNHEY and CDR2 is SMNVEV (reference sequence). This CDR3 contains 17 residues. Trimming shortened V by 6 bases and J by 1 base, and 21 bases separated the two germline ends. The CDR3 reads CASSRTGPLPGNTEAFF. CDR3 in DNA: TGTGCCAGCAGCCGTACAGGCCCCCTACCGGGGAACACTGAAGCTTTCTTT.

V is TRBV19 and J is TRBJ2-7, with a weak D call TRBD2 (6 bases). In germline, CDR1 is LNHDA, CDR2 SQIVND (reference sequence). The CDR3 is made up of 12 amino acids. The V gene lost 4 bases and the J gene lost 11 bases, with 15 bases spanning the gap. As DNA, the CDR3 is TGTGCCAGTAGTACGGAGGGTTTGGTTAAGTACTTC. Translating it yields CASSTEGLVKYF.

The rearrangement uses TRBV9 and TRBJ2-1; unclear D gene. The V end lost 4 bases, the J end lost 3 bases, and 14 bases lay between the germline ends. Per the germline V gene, CDR1 is SGDLS and CDR2 is YYNGEE. CDR3 length: 15 amino acids. The CDR3 region is CASSPPSNYYNEQFF. Written as DNA, the CDR3 is TGTGCCAGCAGCCCCCCCTCCAACTACTACAATGAGCAGTTCTTC.

The chain links TRBV15 to TRBJ1-5; the match to TRBD1 covers 9 bases. Germline V gene lookup returns CDR1 LNHNV and CDR2 YYDKDF (reference sequence). The CDR3 covers 16 residues. V lost 7 bases to trimming and J lost 6 bases; unmatched junction nucleotides: 13. The CDR3 DNA is TGTGCCACCACCTCATCCGGGACAGGGTTCGGTCAGCCCCAGCATTTT. Translating it yields CATTSSGTGFGQPQHF.

The rearrangement links TRBV6-5 to TRBJ1-3; D may be TRBD1 (5 bases). Per the germline V gene, CDR1 is MNHEY and CDR2 is SVGAGI. CDR3 length equals 15 residues. The ends were cut back, 6 bases at V and 3 bases at J, with 15 bases in the middle. This CDR3 reads CASRGDFTVGNTIYF. DNA of the CDR3: TGTGCCAGCAGGGGGGACTTCACTGTTGGAAACACCATATATTTT.

This chain joins TRBV11-2 and TRBJ2-5; 9 nucleotides match TRBD2. This CDR3 comprises 15 residues. Germline-derived CDR1 and CDR2 are SGHAT and FQNNGV. V shed 0 bases, J shed 2 bases, and the junction held 1 base outside the gene matches. CDR3: CASSLELAGQETQYF. Written as DNA, the CDR3 is TGTGCCAGCAGCTTAGAGCTAGCGGGACAAGAGACCCAGTACTTC.

CDR3 sequence: CATSRDLTGNQPQHF. Written as DNA, the CDR3 is TGTGCCACCAGCAGAGATTTAACAGGCAATCAGCCCCAGCATTTT. V gene TRBV15 combines with J gene TRBJ1-5; D unresolved. V lost 0 bases and J 2 bases, leaving 8 bases between the germline ends. The germline V gene has CDR1 LNHNV and CDR2 YYDKDF (reference sequence). The CDR3 has 15 amino acids.

The chain links TRBV6-2 or TRBV6-3 to TRBJ1-1; tentative D call: TRBD1 (5 bases). The CDR3 length is 16 residues. From germline, CDR1 is MNHEY and CDR2 SVGEGT. With 2 bases removed from V and 2 bases from J, the gap between germline ends came to 15 bases. CDR3 coding DNA: TGTGCCAGCAGTTACGTTCGGGCAGGGCGAAACACTGAAGCTTTCTTT. As protein: CASSYVRAGRNTEAFF.

V usage is TRBV9 and J usage is TRBJ2-3; maybe TRBD1 (6 bases). CDR3 length: 13 residues. V gave up 6 bases and J gave up 1 base, with 9 bases separating them. CDR1 is SGDLS, CDR2 YYNGEE, per germline. The CDR3 DNA follows: TGTGCCAGCACCAACAGGGGCACAGATACGCAGTATTTT. Its protein product is CASTNRGTDTQYF.

This clone was seen only once. V is TRBV19 and J is TRBJ1-2; the match to TRBD1 covers 10 bases. CDR1 is LNHDA and CDR2 is SQIVND in the germline V gene (reference sequence). The CDR3 is 15 amino acids. With 6 bases clipped from V and 3 bases from J, the junction kept 7 bases outside the gene matches. CDR3 DNA: TGTGCCAGTAGCCGTCCCGGGACAGGGGACTATGGCTACACCTTC. This encodes CASSRPGTGDYGYTF.

The genes are TRBV7-2 and TRBJ1-3; TRBD1 aligns across 8 bases. CDR1 and CDR2 from the germline V gene are SGHTA and FQGNSA. The CDR3 is 16 amino acids. V lost 0 bases and J lost 3; bases outside the gene matches: 4. CDR3 residues: CASSLAGTGYGNTIYF. CDR3 nucleotides: TGTGCCAGCAGCTTAGCGGGGACAGGATATGGAAACACCATATATTTT.

The chain is built from TRBV7-7 and TRBJ2-5; 7 bases map to TRBD2. CDR3 length: 15 amino acids. Germline trimming cut 4 bases from V and 1 base from J; bases unmatched to any gene: 6. CDR1 SSHAT and CDR2 FNYEAQ come from the germline V gene (reference sequence). The CDR3: CASSSREFPQETQYF. CDR3 bases: TGTGCCAGCAGCTCGCGGGAGTTCCCCCAAGAGACCCAGTACTTC. Full variable domain (outside the CDR3, taken from reference TRBV7-7 and TRBJ2-5): GAGVSQSPRYKVTKRGQDVTLRCDPISSHATLYWYQQALGQGPEFLTYFNYEAQPDKSGLPSDRFSAERPEGSISTLTIQRTEQRDSAMYRCASSSREFPQETQYFGPGTRLLVL.

The J gene is TRBJ1-5, the V gene TRBV7-8; a weak D match, TRBD1 (5 bases). Germline assignment: CDR1 SGHVS and CDR2 FQNEAQ. The CDR3 consists of 15 residues. Between the trimmed V and J ends, which lost 4 bases and 4 bases, there was a span of 14 bases. The CDR3 loop is CASSYIPGDNQPQHF. CDR3 in DNA: TGTGCCAGCAGCTACATCCCGGGGGATAATCAGCCCCAGCATTTT.

V and J are TRBV5-1 and TRBJ1-1, with a weak D call TRBD1 (5 bases). Germline assignment: CDR1 SGHRS and CDR2 YFSETQ. The germline V and J ends were trimmed by 0 bases and 7 bases, with 10 bases remaining between them. The CDR3 sequence is 13 residues long. CDR3 DNA sequence: TGCGCCAGCAGCTTGGAAGGGGCAGGTGAAGCTTTCTTT. It yields the protein CASSLEGAGEAFF.

The chain employs TRBV29-1 and TRBJ2-1; 10 nucleotides line up with TRBD2. The germline gives CDR1 SQVTM, CDR2 ANQGSEA. Germline trimming cut 2 bases from V and 6 bases from J; bases unmatched to any gene: 7. This CDR3 has 15 amino acids. The CDR3 loop is CSVEPSGSPRNEQFF. CDR3 nucleotides: TGCAGCGTTGAACCTAGCGGGAGCCCCCGCAATGAGCAGTTCTTC.

This chain links TRBV29-1 with TRBJ1-2, with D maybe TRBD1 (5 bases). The germline gives CDR1 SQVTM, CDR2 ANQGSEA. This CDR3 spans 13 amino acids. Trimming shortened V by 4 bases and J by 5 bases, and 14 bases separated the two germline ends. CDR3 residues: CSVVTGGLYGYTF. The CDR3 bases are TGCAGCGTTGTCACGGGGGGGTTATATGGCTACACCTTC.

The genes are TRBV5-4 and TRBJ1-1, with a weak D call TRBD1 (6 bases). Trimming pared 4 bases from V and 4 bases from J, leaving 23 bases between. Germline CDR1 SGHNT, CDR2 YYREEE (reference sequence). The CDR3 contains 17 residues. The CDR3 is CASSVADLGARTTEAFF. CDR3 nucleotides: TGTGCCAGCAGCGTCGCGGACCTGGGGGCGCGGACCACTGAAGCTTTCTTT. Full variable domain (missing parts from reference TRBV5-4 and TRBJ1-1): ETGVTQSPTHLIKTRGQQVTLRCSSQSGHNTVSWYQQALGQGPQFIFQYYREEENGRGNFPPRFSGLQFPNYSSELNVNALELDDSALYLCASSVADLGARTTEAFFGQGTRLTVV.

The count of this clone is one. This chain links TRBV19 with TRBJ2-1; TRBD2 matches 11 bases. The CDR3 is 15 amino acids. V lost 7 bases, J lost 7 bases, and 9 bases stayed unmatched. CDR1 LNHDA and CDR2 SQIVND come from the germline V gene (reference sequence). The CDR3 DNA is TGTGCCAGTACGGTAGCGGGAGGGGAGTTTAATGAGCAGTTCTTC. Its translation: CASTVAGGEFNEQFF. The full variable domain, in which reference TRBV19 and TRBJ2-1 provide the parts outside the CDR3, is DGGITQSPKYLFRKEGQNVTLSCEQNLNHDAMYWYRQDPGQGLRLIYYSQIVNDFQKGDIAEGYSVSREKKESFPLTVTSAQKNPTAFYLCASTVAGGEFNEQFFGPGTRLTVL.

The chain uses TRBV19 and TRBJ2-2; 12 bases align to TRBD2. Germline-derived CDR1 and CDR2 are LNHDA and SQIVND (reference sequence). Trimming at V came to 2 bases and at J to 7 bases, leaving 11 bases not matched to a gene. There are 18 residues in the CDR3. CDR3 residues: CASSIKGLAGGPVGELFF. The CDR3 nucleotides are TGTGCCAGTAGTATAAAAGGGCTAGCGGGAGGGCCAGTCGGGGAGCTGTTTTTT.

The rearrangement uses TRBV14 and TRBJ2-3; D not certain. V shed 2 bases and J shed 4 bases, with 4 bases lying between them. The germline V gene has CDR1 SGHDN and CDR2 FVKESK. The CDR3 has 12 residues. The CDR3 region is CASSQLPDTQYF. CDR3 DNA sequence: TGTGCCAGCAGCCAACTACCAGATACGCAGTATTTT.

The rearrangement uses TRBV6-2 or TRBV6-3 and TRBJ2-1; D might be TRBD1 (6 bases). CDR3 length equals 14 residues. V dropped 2 bases and J dropped 5 bases, with 10 bases sitting between them. Germline lookup yields CDR1 MNHEY and CDR2 SVGEGT. The CDR3 loop is CASSYQTGNNEQFF. CDR3 sequence (DNA): TGTGCCAGCAGTTACCAGACAGGAAACAATGAGCAGTTCTTC.

V usage is TRBV25-1 and J usage is TRBJ1-1; D perhaps matches TRBD1 (5 bases). Deletions cut 6 bases from V and 2 bases from J, with 10 bases between. The CDR3 consists of 13 residues. The germline CDR1 and CDR2 sequences are MGHDK and SYGVNS. The CDR3 bases are TGTGCCAGCAGCCCGGGGGTTAACACTGAAGCTTTCTTT. Encoded protein: CASSPGVNTEAFF.

The rearrangement uses TRBV3-1 (or the pseudogene TRBV3-2) and TRBJ2-5; TRBD2 is a possible D gene (6 bases). The V gene lost 0 bases and the J gene lost 5 bases, with 16 bases spanning the gap. The CDR3 has 16 amino acids. The germline gives CDR1 LGHDT, CDR2 YNNKEL (reference sequence). The CDR3 protein is CASSQDLGLTVETQYF. CDR3 sequence (DNA): TGTGCCAGCAGCCAAGATCTAGGACTAACGGTGGAGACCCAGTACTTC.

CDR3 residues: CASSIMSGGDQPQHF. DNA for the CDR3: TGTGCCAGTAGTATTATGTCAGGGGGTGATCAGCCCCAGCATTTT. The chain has TRBV19 and TRBJ1-5; 7 positions agree with TRBD1. CDR1 is LNHDA, CDR2 SQIVND, per germline (reference sequence). This CDR3 is 15 amino acids long. V shed 3 bases and J 5 bases; nucleotides not matched to a gene: 7.

The chain recombines TRBV5-8 with TRBJ2-7, with 8 bases fitting TRBD1. The CDR3 runs to 14 residues. V dropped 5 bases and J dropped 5; count of bases not matched to a gene: 9. Germline CDR1 reads SGHTS; CDR2 reads YDEGEE. CDR3 sequence: CASSFRQGSHEQYF. DNA of the CDR3: TGTGCCAGCAGTTTTCGACAGGGGTCCCACGAGCAGTACTTC. The complete variable domain, with remaining parts taken from reference TRBV5-8 and TRBJ2-7, reads EAGVTQSPTHLIKTRGQQATLRCSPISGHTSVYWYQQALGLGLQFLLWYDEGEERNRGNFPPRFSGRQFPNYSSELNVNALELEDSALYLCASSFRQGSHEQYFGPGTRLTVT.